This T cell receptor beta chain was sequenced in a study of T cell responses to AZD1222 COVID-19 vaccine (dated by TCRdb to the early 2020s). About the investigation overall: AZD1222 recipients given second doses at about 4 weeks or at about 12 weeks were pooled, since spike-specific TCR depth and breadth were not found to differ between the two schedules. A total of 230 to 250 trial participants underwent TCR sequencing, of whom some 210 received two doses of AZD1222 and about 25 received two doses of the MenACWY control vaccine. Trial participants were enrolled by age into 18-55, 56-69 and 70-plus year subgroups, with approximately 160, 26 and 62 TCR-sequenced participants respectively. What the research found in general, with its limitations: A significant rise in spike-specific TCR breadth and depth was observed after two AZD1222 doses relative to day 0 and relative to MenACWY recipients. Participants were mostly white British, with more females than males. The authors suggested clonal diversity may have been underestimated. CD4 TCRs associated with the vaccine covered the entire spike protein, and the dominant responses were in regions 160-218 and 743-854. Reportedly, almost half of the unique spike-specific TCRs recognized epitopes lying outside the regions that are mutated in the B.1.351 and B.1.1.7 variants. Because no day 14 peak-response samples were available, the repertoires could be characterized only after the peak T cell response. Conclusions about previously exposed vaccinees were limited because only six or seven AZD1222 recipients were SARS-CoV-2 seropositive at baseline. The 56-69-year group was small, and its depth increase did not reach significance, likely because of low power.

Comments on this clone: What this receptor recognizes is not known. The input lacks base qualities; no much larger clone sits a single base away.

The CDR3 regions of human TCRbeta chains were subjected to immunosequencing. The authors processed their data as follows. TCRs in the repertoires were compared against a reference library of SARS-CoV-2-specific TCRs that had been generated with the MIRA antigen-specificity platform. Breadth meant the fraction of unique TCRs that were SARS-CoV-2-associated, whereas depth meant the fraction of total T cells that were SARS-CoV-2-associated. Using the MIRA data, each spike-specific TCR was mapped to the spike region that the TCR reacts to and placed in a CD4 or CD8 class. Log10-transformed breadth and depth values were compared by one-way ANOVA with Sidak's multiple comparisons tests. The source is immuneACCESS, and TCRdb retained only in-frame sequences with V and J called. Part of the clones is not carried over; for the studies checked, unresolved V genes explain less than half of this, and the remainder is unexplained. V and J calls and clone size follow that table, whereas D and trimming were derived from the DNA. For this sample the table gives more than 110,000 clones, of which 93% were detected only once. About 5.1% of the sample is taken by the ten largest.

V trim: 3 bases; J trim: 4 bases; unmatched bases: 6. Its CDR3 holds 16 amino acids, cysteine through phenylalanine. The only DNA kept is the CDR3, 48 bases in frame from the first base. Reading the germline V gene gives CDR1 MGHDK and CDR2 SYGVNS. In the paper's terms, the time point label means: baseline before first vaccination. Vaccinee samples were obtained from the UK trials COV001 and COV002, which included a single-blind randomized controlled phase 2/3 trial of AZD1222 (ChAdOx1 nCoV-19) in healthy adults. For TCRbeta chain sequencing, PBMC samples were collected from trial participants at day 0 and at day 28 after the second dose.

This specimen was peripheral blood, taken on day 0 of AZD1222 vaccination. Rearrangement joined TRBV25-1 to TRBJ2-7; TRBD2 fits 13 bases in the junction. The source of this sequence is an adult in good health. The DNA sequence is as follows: TGTGCCAGCAGTGAGGTTTCGACTAGCGGGAGGTACGAGCAGTACTTC. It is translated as CASSEVSTSGRYEQYF.